This T cell receptor (beta chain) was identified in a study of T-cell reconstitution after alpha-beta-depleted transplantation in children. Broader study findings: About two months after transplant, alpha-beta T cells reportedly came from several hundred expanded graft clones. One year post-transplant, T-cell counts and diversity were largely derived from T cells produced anew. Where some patients showed high TCRbeta diversity at day 60, it came from recipient T cells and thymic progenitors that had survived.

Using unique molecular identifiers, the investigators prepared the TCRbeta library. In TCRdb, the PCR reads were re-called with MiXCR into one record per CDR3 protein. This sample has a few hundred thousand distinct CDR3 sequences, with approximately 41% found just once. Note on this clonotype: Its cognate antigen is unknown.

The CDR3 covers 15 residues. Trimming removed 0 bases from V and 2 bases from J, with 11 bases in between. The germline CDR1 and CDR2 sequences are SGDLS and YYNGEE. The origin of this receptor is a girl between 2 and 10 years old with aplastic anemia, due to receive a stem cell transplant. The material sequenced was PBMCs, taken before TCRalphabeta/CD19-depleted stem cell transplant. The V call is TRBV9, the J call TRBJ2-5; D ambiguous. CDR3 protein: CASSVGSRRQETQYF. CDR3 bases: TGTGCCAGCAGCGTAGGAAGCAGGCGTCAAGAGACCCAGTACTTC. Using reference TRBV9 and TRBJ2-5 for the parts outside the CDR3, the full variable domain is DSGVTQTPKHLITATGQRVTLRCSPRSGDLSVYWYQQSLDQGLQFLIQYYNGEERAKGNILERFSAQQFPDLHSELNLSSLELGDSALYFCASSVGSRRQETQYFGPGTRLLVL.